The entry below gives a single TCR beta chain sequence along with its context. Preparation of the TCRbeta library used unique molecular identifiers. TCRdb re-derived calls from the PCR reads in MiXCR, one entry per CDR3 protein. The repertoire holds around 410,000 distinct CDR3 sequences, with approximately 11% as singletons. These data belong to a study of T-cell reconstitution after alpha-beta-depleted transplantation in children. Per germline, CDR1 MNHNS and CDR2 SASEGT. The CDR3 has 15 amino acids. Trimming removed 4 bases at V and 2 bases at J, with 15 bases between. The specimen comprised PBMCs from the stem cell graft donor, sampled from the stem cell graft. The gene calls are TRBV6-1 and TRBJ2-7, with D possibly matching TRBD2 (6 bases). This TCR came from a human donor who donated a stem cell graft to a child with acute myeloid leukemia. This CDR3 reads CASSVAGSTPYEQYF. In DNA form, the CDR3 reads TGTGCCAGCAGTGTGGCGGGGTCTACCCCCTACGAGCAGTACTTC.